This T cell receptor beta chain was identified in a study of response to subunit inactivated influenza vaccine. As concerns this clonotype: Its antigen is still unknown.

Points from the study as a whole: Few new T cells, the authors suggested, are recruited by each seasonal influenza vaccination.

TCRdb fed the RT-PCR reads into MiXCR, producing one record per CDR3 protein. In the table there are 450,000 to 500,000 distinct CDR3 sequences, around 9.9% of which are singletons. Looked up from germline, CDR1 is KGHDR and CDR2 is SFDVKD. Trimming took 3 bases from V and 10 from J, leaving 9 bases between them. The CDR3 is 12 amino acids. This chain joins TRBV24-1 and TRBJ2-1, with D possibly matching TRBD2 (5 bases). The input for sequencing was PBMCs from blood, taken roughly 48 days after vaccination. The TCR sequence derives from a man over 45 who received an inactivated influenza vaccine. CDR3 protein: CATSDERREQFF. CDR3 bases: TGTGCCACCAGTGATGAACGGAGGGAGCAGTTCTTC.